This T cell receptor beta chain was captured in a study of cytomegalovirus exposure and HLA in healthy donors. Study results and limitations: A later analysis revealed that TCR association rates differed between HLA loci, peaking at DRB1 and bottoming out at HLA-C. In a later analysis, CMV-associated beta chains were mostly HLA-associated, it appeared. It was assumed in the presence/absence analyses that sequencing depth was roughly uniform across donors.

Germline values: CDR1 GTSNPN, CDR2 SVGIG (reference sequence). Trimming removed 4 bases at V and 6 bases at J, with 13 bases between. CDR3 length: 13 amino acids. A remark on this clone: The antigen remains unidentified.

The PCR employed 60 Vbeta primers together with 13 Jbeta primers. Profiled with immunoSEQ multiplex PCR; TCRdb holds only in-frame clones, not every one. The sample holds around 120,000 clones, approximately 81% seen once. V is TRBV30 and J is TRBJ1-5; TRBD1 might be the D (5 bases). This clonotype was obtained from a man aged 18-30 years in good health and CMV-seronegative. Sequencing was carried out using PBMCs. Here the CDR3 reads CAWTEQGGQPQHF. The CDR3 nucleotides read TGTGCCTGGACTGAGCAGGGAGGTCAGCCCCAGCATTTT. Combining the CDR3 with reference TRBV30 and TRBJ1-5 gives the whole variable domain SQTIHQWPATLVQPVGSPLSLECTVEGTSNPNLYWYRQAAGRGLQLLFYSVGIGQISSEVPQNLSASRPQDRQFILSSKKLLLSDSGFYLCAWTEQGGQPQHFGDGTRLSIL.